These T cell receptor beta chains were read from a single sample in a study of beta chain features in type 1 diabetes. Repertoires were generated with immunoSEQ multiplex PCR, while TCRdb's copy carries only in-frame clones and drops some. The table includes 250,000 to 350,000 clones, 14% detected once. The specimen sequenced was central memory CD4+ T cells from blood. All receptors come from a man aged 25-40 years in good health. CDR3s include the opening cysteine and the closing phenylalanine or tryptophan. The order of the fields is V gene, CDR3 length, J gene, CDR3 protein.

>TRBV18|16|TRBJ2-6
CASSLRQQTGANVLTF
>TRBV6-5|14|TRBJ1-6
CASRPGRNNSPLHF
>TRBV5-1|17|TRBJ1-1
CASSLSVAVPMNTEAFF
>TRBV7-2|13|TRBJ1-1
CASSLEVNTEAFF
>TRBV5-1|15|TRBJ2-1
CASTTIPSSYNEQFF
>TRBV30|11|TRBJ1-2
CAWNWGGGYTF
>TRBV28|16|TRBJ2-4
CASSTGTGVSGNIQYF
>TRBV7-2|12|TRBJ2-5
CASSAAPVAQYF
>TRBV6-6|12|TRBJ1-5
CASTTGGQPQHF
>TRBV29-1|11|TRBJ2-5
CSVGVGETQYF
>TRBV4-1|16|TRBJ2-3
CASSRFFGSRTDTQYF
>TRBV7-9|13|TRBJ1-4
CASSLWDNEKLFF
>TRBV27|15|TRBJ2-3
CASRRGGLNWGTQYF
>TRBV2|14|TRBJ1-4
CASRATDHNEKLFF
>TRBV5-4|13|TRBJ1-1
CASSLVGGSEAFF
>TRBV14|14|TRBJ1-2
CASSPGGPNYGYTF
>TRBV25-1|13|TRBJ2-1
CASSESPGHEQFF
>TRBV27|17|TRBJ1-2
CASSSPGAILRNYGYTF
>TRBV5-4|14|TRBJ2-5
CASSINTLQETQYF
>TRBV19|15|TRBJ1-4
CASGGKASSNEKLFF
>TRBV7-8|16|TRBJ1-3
CASSLARGRAGNTIYF
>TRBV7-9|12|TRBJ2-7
CASSSRGYEQYF
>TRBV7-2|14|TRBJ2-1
CASSKRLGGNEQFF
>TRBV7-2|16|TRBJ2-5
CASSFTSGGALETQYF
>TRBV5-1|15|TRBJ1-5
CASSLVPGSDQPQHF
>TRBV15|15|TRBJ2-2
CATTPWGENTGELFF
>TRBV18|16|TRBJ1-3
CASSPNHSGSGNTIYF
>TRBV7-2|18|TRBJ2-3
CASSPGTSGGSRADTQYF
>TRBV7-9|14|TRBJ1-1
CASSLGGENTEAFF
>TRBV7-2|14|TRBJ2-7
CASSLPPDSYEQYF
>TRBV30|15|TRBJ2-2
CASPSLRAGTGELFF
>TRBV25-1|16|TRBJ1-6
CASRETASSYNSPLHF
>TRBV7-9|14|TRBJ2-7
CASSPSEASYEQYF
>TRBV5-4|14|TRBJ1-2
CASSQRQGNYGYTF
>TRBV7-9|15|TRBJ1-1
CAFRPAEGPNTEAFF
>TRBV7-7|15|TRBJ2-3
CASSRGTGVTDTQYF
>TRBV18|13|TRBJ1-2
CASSPPGFYGYTF
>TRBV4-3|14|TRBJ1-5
CASSQGRGNQPQHF
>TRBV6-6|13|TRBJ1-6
CASRTQGISPLHF
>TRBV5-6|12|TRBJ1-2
CASTRENYGYTF
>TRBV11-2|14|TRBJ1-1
CASSTRTPNTEAFF
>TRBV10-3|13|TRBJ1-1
CAIGARVNTEAFF
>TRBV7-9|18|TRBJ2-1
CASSLPPRLAGRNNEQFF
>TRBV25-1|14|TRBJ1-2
CASSPPGENYGYTF
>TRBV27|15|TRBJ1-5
CASSYLGGGQQPQHF
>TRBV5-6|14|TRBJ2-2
CASRSGPSTGELFF
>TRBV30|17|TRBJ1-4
CAWGAGTVLSLNEKLFF
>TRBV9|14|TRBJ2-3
CASSGPGAKDTQYF
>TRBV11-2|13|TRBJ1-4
CASSFPHTPPVFF
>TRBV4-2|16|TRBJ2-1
CASSQDQNGGHNEQFF
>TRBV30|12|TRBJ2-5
CAWDRVYETQYF
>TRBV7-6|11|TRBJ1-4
CASSANRELFF
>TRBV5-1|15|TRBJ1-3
CASSFGQGPGNTIYF
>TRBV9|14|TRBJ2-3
CASSRTGGVDTQYF
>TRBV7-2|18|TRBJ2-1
CASSLARPASGSYNEQFF
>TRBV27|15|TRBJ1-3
CASSSGQGTGNTIYF
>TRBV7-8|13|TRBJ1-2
CASSLGQGYGYTF
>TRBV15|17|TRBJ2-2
CATSRAQGRVRTGELFF